The T cell receptor (beta chain) described here comes from a study of T cells in Graves' hyperthyroidism and ophthalmopathy. Trimming removed 5 bases from V and 8 bases from J, with 10 bases in between. Germline V lookup: CDR1 SGHVS, CDR2 FQNEAQ. The CDR3 sequence is 12 residues long. The cohort's ophthalmopathy patients, a group with duration under 3 months, had a Clinical Activity Score of at least 3 and a NOSPECS grade of at least 4. The investigators amplified TCR beta CDR3 regions from RNA transcripts. HTBI primers were employed in a first-round RT-PCR of the TCR CDR3. One entry per CDR3 protein, called by TCRdb with MiXCR from the multiplex PCR reads. The table has 300,000 to 500,000 distinct CDR3 sequences, roughly an eighth seen once; the top ten hold approximately 27%. This clonotype has a count of ten or more.

Sequencing used blood. This clonotype was obtained from a man aged 50-60 years with Graves' ophthalmopathy. The rearrangement joins TRBV7-8 to TRBJ2-1; D uncertain. The DNA of the CDR3 is TGTGCCAGCAGCCCCGATGGCTATGAGCAGTTCTTC. This gives the protein CASSPDGYEQFF.